This TCR beta chain derives from a study of T cell repertoires in cytomegalovirus infection. Study details: Public TCR beta signatures indicated both CMV infection and matching HLA type.

TCRdb fed the reads into MiXCR, producing one record per CDR3 protein. The sample shows around 530,000 distinct CDR3 sequences, approximately 16% of them seen only once. This clonotype was recorded at least ten times. Trimming took 5 bases from V and 7 from J; bases not matched to a gene: 11. CDR3 length: 14 amino acids. Germline-derived CDR1 and CDR2 are SEHNR and FQNEAQ (reference sequence). This clonotype originated in a human donor in good health (CMV status not recorded). Some clones in this sample may be carry-over from other donors' samples. The chain uses TRBV7-9 and TRBJ2-7; 7 bases match TRBD1. The sequencing sample was made of CD8+ T cells from PBMCs. CDR3 sequence (DNA): TGTGCCAGCAGCGCAACACAGGGGCTGGGGGAGCAGTACTTC. Its protein is CASSATQGLGEQYF.